This T cell receptor beta chain came from a study of blood T cell repertoires in COVID-19. Study background: The cDNA or gDNA used as material had been derived from T cells, B-cell-depleted T cells, or PBMCs.

The table came from immunoSEQ multiplex PCR; TCRdb's copy has only in-frame clones and leaves some out. The table records 370,000 or so clones, approximately 80% of them present only once. V lost 3 bases to trimming and J lost 5 bases, with 9 bases between them. CDR3 length equals 12 residues. CDR1 is DFQATT and CDR2 is SNEGSKA in the germline V gene (reference sequence). Sequenced sample: peripheral blood. This sequence originates from a human donor with acute or convalescent COVID-19. The donor label of this sample is uncertain. The chain uses TRBV20-1 and TRBJ2-3, with a possible D match to TRBD2 (6 bases). The CDR3 DNA follows: TGCAGTGCTAGTCGGGAGTTAGATACGCAGTATTTT. It is translated as CSASRELDTQYF.